This T cell receptor beta chain came from a study of CD8+ T cells in alopecia areata. Trimming removed 5 bases from V and 3 bases from J, with 13 bases in between. Germline V gene lookup returns CDR1 SGHTA and CDR2 FQGNSA. The CDR3 runs to 14 residues. cDNA reverse transcribed from extracted RNA served as the sequencing template. Clones were read by immunoSEQ multiplex PCR, and TCRdb kept only the in-frame ones, dropping some. The sample has about 150,000 clones; roughly 44% are singletons. The clonotype was recovered from a human donor with alopecia areata. The rearrangement uses TRBV7-2 and TRBJ1-1; D is perhaps TRBD1 (5 bases). The sequenced material came from CD4+ T cells sorted from blood. The CDR3 region has the DNA TGTGCCAGCAGCATAAGGGACCAACACACTGAAGCTTTCTTT. Protein product: CASSIRDQHTEAFF.